Detailed here is one TCR beta chain. Its antigen specificity is not known. Per-base quality was not reported, and no clone a single base away is much larger than it. This entry belongs to a study of blood T cell repertoires in COVID-19 (TCRdb year 2020). General notes on the study: Samples from collaborators originated in the United States, Italy and Spain and spanned both the acute and convalescent phases of COVID-19. Where HLA class I and class II types were available, the types were taken from metadata supplied by the sample provider, not from assay-based typing. Samples were obtained from the ongoing ImmuneRACE study (first 160 participants) and from about 1,300 subjects provided by 6 global collaborators. Sample metadata almost always included a de-identified subject ID, COVID-19 status, age in years and sex. A freely available public database, intended as a resource for researchers studying the immune response to SARS-CoV-2, is where the repertoires were released. The material from the prospective study consisted of cDNA or gDNA derived from T cells, B-cell-depleted T cells, or PBMCs. The dataset comprised deeply sampled blood TCRbeta repertoires from subjects exposed to, actively infected with, or recovered from COVID-19. Findings and caveats that apply to the study as a whole: The amount of clinical and demographic metadata varied by source and participant and was provided uncurated.

One collaborating source in Seattle enrolled patients while the patients were actively infected and followed the patients over time throughout the course of disease. The collaborating institutions used their own protocols to collect whole blood in K2EDTA tubes. For TCRbeta analysis, collaborators shipped samples in one of three forms: frozen whole blood, isolated PBMCs, or DNA extracted from either of those sample types. The immunoSEQ Assay, a bias-controlled multiplex PCR, was used to amplify TCRbeta CDR3 regions from genomic DNA. As for the authors' bioinformatics: The number of nucleated cells in each sample was estimated from the amplification of reference gene primers within the assay. To quantify the absolute abundance of each unique TCRbeta CDR3 rearrangement, sequence reads were collapsed and filtered. For each sample, productive Simpson clonality was calculated as the square root of Simpson's diversity index over productive rearrangements. TCRdb re-hosts the immuneACCESS table, in-frame sequences only. Its copies lack some clones; in the studies checked, an unresolved V gene accounts for under half of them, and the cause for the rest is not known. V, J and clone size are taken as reported in that table, and D and trimming were inferred from the DNA itself. The sample includes approximately 300,000 clones, with approximately 83% observed a single time. The ten biggest clones cover about 15% of the sample.

Reading the germline V gene gives CDR1 SGHTA and CDR2 FQGTGA. The CDR3 covers 14 residues, taking in both the cysteine and the phenylalanine. Left in the record is the CDR3 DNA by itself, 42 bases read in frame from the first base. V sheds 7 bases and J sheds 5 bases, leaving 14 bases between their ends. The receptor's source is a person aged 65-85 years with COVID-19, enrolled during active disease. The V and J segments used are TRBV7-3 and TRBJ1-4; D gene: possibly TRBD1, on 6 matching bases. The sample consisted of peripheral blood. The CDR3 in this case is CASIDRLKNEKLFF. At the DNA level, the sequence is TGTGCCAGCATCGACAGGCTCAAGAATGAAAAACTGTTTTTT.